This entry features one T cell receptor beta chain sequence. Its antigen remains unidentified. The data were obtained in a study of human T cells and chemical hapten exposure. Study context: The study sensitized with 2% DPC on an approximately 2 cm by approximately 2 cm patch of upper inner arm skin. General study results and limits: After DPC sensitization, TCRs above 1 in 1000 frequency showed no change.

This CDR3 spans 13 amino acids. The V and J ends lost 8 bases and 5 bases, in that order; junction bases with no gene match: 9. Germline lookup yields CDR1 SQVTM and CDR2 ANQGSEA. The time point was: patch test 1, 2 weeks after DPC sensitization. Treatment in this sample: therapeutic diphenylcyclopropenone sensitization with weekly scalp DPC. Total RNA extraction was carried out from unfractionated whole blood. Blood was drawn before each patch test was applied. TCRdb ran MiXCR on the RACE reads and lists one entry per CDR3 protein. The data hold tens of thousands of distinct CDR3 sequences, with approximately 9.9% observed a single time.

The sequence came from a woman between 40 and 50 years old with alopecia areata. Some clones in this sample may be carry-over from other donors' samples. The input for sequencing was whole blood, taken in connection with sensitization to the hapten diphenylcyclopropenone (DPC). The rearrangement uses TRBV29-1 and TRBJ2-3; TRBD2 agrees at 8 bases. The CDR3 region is CSPRGLVLDTQYF. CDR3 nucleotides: TGCAGCCCAAGGGGACTAGTTTTAGATACGCAGTATTTT.